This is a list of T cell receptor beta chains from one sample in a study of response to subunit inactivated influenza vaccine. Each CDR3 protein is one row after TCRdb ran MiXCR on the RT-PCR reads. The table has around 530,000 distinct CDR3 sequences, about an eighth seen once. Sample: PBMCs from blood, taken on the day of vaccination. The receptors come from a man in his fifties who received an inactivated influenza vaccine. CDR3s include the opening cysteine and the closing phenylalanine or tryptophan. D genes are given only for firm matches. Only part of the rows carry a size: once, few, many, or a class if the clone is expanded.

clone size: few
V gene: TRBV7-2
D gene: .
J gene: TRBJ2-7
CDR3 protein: CASSRDPNSYEQYF
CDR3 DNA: TGTGCCAGCAGCCGGGACCCAAACTCCTACGAGCAGTACTTC

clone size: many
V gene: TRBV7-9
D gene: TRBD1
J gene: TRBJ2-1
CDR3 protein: CASSSTGGDFNEQFF
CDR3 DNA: TGTGCCAGCAGCTCGACAGGGGGAGACTTCAATGAGCAGTTCTTC

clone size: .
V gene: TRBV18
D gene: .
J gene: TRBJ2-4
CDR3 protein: CASSPRDLAKNIQYF
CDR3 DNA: TGTGCCAGCTCACCACGGGATCTAGCCAAAAACATTCAGTACTTC

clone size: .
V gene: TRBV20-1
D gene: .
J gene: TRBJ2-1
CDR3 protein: CSASGGAGYPEQFF
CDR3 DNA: TGCAGTGCTAGTGGGGGGGCCGGATACCCTGAGCAGTTCTTC

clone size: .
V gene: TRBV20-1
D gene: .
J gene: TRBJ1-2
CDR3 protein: CSARGQALKLRHGYTF
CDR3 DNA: TGCAGTGCTAGGGGGCAGGCCCTGAAGCTAAGGCATGGCTACACCTTC

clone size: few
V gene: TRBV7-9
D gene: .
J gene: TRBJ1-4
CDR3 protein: CASSLGSANEKLFF
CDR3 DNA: TGTGCCAGCAGCTTAGGGTCGGCTAATGAAAAACTGTTTTTT

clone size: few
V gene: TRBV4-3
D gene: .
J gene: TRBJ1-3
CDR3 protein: CASSQDWESTGNTIYF
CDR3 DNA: TGCGCCAGCAGCCAAGATTGGGAGTCGACTGGAAACACCATATATTTT

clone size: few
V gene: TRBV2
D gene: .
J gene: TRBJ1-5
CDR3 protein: CASALRSNQPQHF
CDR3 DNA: TGTGCCAGCGCATTGAGGAGCAATCAGCCCCAGCATTTT

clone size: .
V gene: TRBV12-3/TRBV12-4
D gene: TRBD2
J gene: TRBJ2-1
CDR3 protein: CASSPWTSGAHSYNEQFF
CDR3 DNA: TGTGCCAGCAGTCCCTGGACTAGCGGGGCCCACTCCTACAATGAGCAGTTCTTC

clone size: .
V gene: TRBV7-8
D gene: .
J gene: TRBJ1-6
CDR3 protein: CASSAQTYLHF
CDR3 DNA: TGTGCCAGCAGCGCTCAAACTTACCTCCACTTT

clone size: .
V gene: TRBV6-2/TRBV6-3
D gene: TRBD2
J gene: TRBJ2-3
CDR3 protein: CASSYVGGAGDTQYF
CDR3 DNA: TGTGCCAGCAGTTACGTCGGGGGGGCCGGCGATACGCAGTATTTT

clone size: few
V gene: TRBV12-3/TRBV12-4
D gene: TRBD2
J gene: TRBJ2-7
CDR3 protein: CASSLAGLAGAHREQYF
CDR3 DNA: TGTGCCAGCAGTTTAGCGGGACTAGCGGGGGCCCATCGCGAGCAGTACTTC

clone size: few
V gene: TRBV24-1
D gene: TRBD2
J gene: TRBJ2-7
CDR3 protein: CATSDRLAGPEQYF
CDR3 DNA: TGTGCCACCAGTGATCGACTAGCGGGACCCGAGCAGTACTTC

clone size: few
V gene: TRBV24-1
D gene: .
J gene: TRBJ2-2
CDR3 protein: CATSDLGGRNTGELFF
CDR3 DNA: TGTGCCACCAGTGATTTGGGGGGACGGAACACCGGGGAGCTGTTTTTT

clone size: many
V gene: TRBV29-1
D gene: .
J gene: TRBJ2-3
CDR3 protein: CSVERGTDTQYF
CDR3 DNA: TGCAGCGTTGAACGGGGGACAGATACGCAGTATTTT

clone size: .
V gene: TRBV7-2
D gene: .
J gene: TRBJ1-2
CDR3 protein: CASSLGTGFNYGYTF
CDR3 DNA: TGTGCCAGCAGCTTAGGGACGGGATTTAACTATGGCTACACCTTC

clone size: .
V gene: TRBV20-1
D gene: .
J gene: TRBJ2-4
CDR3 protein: CSARQNILAKNIQYF
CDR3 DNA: TGCAGTGCTCGACAGAATATTCTAGCCAAAAACATTCAGTACTTC

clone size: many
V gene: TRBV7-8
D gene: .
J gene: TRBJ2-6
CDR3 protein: CASSLAWGSGANVLTF
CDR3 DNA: TGTGCCAGCAGCTTAGCGTGGGGGTCTGGGGCCAACGTCCTGACTTTC

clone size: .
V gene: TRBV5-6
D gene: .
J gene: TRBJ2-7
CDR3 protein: CASSGWVYYEQYF
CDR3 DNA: TGTGCCAGCAGCGGATGGGTTTACTACGAGCAGTACTTC

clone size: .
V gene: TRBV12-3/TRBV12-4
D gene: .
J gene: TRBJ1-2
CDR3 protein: CASSFGDSGYTF
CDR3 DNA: TGTGCCAGCAGTTTTGGTGACAGTGGCTACACCTTC

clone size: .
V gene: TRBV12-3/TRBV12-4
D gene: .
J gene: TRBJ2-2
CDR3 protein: CASSHSPGELFF
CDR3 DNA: TGTGCCAGCAGTCATAGCCCCGGGGAGCTGTTTTTT

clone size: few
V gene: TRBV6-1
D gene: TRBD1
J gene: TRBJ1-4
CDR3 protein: CASSLGQTINEKLFF
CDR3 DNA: TGTGCCAGCAGTCTGGGACAGACGATTAATGAAAAACTGTTTTTT

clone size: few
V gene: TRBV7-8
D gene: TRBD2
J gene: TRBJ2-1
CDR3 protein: CASSLVLAGLVYNEQFF
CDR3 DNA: TGTGCCAGCAGCTTAGTGCTAGCGGGGCTTGTATACAATGAGCAGTTCTTC

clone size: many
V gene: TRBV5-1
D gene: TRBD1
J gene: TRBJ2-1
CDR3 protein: CASSWGDRVYNEQFF
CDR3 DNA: TGCGCCAGCAGCTGGGGGGACAGGGTTTACAATGAGCAGTTCTTC

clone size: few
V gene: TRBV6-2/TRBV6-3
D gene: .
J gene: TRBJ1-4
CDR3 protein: CASRGLEVLGSSYEKLFF
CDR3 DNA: TGTGCCAGCAGAGGACTCGAGGTGCTCGGTTCATCCTATGAAAAACTGTTTTTT

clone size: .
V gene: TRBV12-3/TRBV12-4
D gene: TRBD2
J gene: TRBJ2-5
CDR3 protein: CASSFGGGAETQYF
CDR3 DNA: TGTGCCAGCAGTTTCGGCGGGGGGGCTGAGACCCAGTACTTC

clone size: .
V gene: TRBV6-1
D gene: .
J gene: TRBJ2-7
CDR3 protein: CASSGREFTYEQYF
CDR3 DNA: TGTGCCAGCAGTGGCCGGGAGTTTACCTACGAGCAGTACTTC

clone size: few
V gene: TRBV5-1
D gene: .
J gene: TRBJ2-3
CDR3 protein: CASSRTGDAVTDTQYF
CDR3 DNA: TGCGCCAGCAGCAGGACGGGGGACGCCGTCACAGATACGCAGTATTTT